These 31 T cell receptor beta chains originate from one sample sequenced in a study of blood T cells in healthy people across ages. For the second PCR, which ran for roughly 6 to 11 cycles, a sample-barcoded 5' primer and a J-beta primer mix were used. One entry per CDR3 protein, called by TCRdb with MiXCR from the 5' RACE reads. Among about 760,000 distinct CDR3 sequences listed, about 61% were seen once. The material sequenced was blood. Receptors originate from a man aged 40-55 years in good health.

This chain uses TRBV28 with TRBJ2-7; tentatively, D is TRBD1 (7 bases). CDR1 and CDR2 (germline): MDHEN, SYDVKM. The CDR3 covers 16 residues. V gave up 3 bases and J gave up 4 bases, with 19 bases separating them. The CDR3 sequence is CASSLRVEGALYEQYF. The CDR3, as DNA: TGTGCCAGCAGTTTGAGGGTGGAGGGGGCCCTTTACGAGCAGTACTTC. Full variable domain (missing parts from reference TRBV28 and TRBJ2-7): DVKVTQSSRYLVKRTGEKVFLECVQDMDHENMFWYRQDPGLGLRLIYFSYDVKMKEKGDIPEGYSVSREKKERFSLILESASTNQTSMYLCASSLRVEGALYEQYFGPGTRLTVT.

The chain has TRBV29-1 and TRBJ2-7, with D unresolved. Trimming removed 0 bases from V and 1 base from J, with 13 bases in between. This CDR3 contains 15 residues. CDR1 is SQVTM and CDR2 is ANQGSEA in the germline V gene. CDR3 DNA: TGCAGCGTTGAAGATCGGGCAGGTGTGTCCTACGAGCAGTACTTC. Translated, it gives CSVEDRAGVSYEQYF.

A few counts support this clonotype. This CDR3 reads CASSYKREQYF. CDR3 sequence (DNA): TGTGCCAGCAGTTACAAACGCGAGCAGTACTTC. This sequence joins TRBV7-2 and TRBJ2-7; D not certain. Germline V gene data show CDR1 as SGHTA and CDR2 as FQGNSA. This CDR3 region has 11 residues. The V gene lost 6 bases and the J gene lost 6 bases, with 9 bases spanning the gap. Variable domain in full (rest from reference TRBV7-2 and TRBJ2-7): GAGVSQSPSNKVTEKGKDVELRCDPISGHTALYWYRQSLGQGLEFLIYFQGNSAPDKSGLPSDRFSAERTGGSVSTLTIQRTQQEDSAVYLCASSYKREQYFGPGTRLTVT.

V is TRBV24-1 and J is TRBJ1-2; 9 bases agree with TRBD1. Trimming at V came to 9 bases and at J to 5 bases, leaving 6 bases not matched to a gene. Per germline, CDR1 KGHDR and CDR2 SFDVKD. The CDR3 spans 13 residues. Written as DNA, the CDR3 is TGTGCCACCTCTAGGGGACAGGGTTATGGCTACACCTTC. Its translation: CATSRGQGYGYTF.

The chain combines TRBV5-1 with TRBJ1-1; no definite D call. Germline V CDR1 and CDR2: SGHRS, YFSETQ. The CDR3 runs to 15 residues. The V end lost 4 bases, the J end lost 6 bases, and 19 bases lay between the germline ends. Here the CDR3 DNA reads TGCGCCAGCAGCCCCGACCGAGGGAGGGTGGCTGAAGCTTTCTTT. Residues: CASSPDRGRVAEAFF.

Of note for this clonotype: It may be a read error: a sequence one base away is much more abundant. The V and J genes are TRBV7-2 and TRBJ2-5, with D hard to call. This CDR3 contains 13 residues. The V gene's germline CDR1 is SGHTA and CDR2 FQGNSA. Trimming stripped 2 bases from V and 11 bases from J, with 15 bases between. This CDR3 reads CASSLRQSGEQYF. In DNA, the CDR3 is TGTGCCAGCAGCTTACGCCAATCGGGTGAGCAGTACTTC.

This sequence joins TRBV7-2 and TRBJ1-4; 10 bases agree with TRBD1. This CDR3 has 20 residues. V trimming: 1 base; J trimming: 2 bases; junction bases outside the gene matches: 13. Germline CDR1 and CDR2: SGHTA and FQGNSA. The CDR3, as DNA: TGTGCCAGCAGCTTAGTAATCCGGGACAGGGGTGGGTCGACTAATGAAAAACTGTTTTTT. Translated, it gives CASSLVIRDRGGSTNEKLFF.

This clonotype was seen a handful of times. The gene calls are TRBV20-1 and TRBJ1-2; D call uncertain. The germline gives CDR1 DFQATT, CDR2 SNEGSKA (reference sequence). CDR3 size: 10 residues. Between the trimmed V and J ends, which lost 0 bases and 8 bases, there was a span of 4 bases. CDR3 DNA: TGCAGTGCTAGAGATAAGGGCTACACCTTC. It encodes CSARDKGYTF.

This chain's CDR3 is CASSVATSGLVGNEQFF. The CDR3 DNA sequence: TGTGCCAGCAGCGTAGCTACTTCGGGCCTAGTTGGCAATGAGCAGTTCTTC. The chain employs TRBV9 and TRBJ2-1; no clear D gene. Germline values: CDR1 SGDLS, CDR2 YYNGEE. The ends were cut back, 0 bases at V and 6 bases at J, with 19 bases in the middle. The CDR3 consists of 17 residues.

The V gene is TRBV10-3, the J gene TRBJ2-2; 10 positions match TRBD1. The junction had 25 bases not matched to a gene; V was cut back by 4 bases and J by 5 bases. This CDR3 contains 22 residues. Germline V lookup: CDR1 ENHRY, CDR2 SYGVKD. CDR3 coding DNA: TGTGCCATCAGTGGGATCGAGAGAATGAAGGTGGGGACAGGGGAAAGAACCGGGGAGCTGTTTTTT. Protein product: CAISGIERMKVGTGERTGELFF.

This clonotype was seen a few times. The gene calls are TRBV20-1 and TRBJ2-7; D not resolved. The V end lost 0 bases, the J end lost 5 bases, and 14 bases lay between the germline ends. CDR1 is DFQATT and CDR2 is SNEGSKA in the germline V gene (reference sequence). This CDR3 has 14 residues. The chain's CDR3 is CSARDKALIDEQYF. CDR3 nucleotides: TGCAGTGCTAGAGATAAGGCCTTAATCGACGAGCAGTACTTC.

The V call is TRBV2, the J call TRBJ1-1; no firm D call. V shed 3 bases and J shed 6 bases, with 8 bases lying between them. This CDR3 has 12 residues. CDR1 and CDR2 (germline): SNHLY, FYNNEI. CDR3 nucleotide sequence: TGTGCCAGCAGTGACGAGGCCTCTGAAGCTTTCTTT. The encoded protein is CASSDEASEAFF. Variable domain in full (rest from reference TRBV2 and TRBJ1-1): EPEVTQTPSHQVTQMGQEVILRCVPISNHLYFYWYRQILGQKVEFLVSFYNNEISEKSEIFDDQFSVERPDGSNFTLKIRSTKLEDSAMYFCASSDEASEAFFGQGTRLTVV.

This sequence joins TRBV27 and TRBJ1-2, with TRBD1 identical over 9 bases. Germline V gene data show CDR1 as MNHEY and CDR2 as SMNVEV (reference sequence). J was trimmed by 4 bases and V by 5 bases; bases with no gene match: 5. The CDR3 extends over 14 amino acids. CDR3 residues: CASSRGTGFYGYTF. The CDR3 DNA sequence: TGTGCCAGCAGTCGAGGGACAGGGTTCTATGGCTACACCTTC.

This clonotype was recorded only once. This CDR3 is CASSLMTANTGELFF. The CDR3 coding sequence is TGTGCCAGCAGCTTAATGACAGCGAACACCGGGGAGCTGTTTTTT. The V gene is TRBV7-3, the J gene TRBJ2-2; D possibly corresponds to TRBD1 (5 bases). The germline V gene encodes CDR1 SGHTA and CDR2 FQGTGA. The CDR3 spans 15 residues. Deletions cut 1 base from V and 0 bases from J, with 6 bases between.

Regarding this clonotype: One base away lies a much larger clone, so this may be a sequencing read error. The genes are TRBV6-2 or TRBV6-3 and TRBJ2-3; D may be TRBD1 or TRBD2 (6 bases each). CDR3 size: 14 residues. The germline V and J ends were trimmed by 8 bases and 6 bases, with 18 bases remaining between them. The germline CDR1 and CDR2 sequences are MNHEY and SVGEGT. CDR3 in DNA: TGTGCCAGCGGTCACAGGGTTGGAGGGGATACGCAGTATTTT. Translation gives CASGHRVGGDTQYF.

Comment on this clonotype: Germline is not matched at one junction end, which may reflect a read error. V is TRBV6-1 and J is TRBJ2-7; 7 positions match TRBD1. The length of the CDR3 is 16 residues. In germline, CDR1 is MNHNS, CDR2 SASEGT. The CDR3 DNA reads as TGTACCAGCAGTCCCGGTCAGGGAAGGGGGCTCCACGAGCAGTACTTC. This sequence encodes CTSSPGQGRGLHEQYF.

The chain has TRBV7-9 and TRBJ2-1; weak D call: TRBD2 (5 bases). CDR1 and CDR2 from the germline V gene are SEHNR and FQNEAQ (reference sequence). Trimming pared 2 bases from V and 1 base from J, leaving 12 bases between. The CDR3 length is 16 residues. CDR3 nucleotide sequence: TGTGCCAGCAGCTTATACAGCGGCCAATCCTACAATGAGCAGTTCTTC. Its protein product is CASSLYSGQSYNEQFF.

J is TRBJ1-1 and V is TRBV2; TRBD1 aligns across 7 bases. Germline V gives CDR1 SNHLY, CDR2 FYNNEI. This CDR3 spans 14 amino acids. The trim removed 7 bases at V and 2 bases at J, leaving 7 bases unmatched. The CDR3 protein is CASNMGQINTEAFF. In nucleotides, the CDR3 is TGTGCCAGCAATATGGGACAGATTAACACTGAAGCTTTCTTT. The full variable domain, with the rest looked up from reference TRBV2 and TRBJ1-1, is EPEVTQTPSHQVTQMGQEVILRCVPISNHLYFYWYRQILGQKVEFLVSFYNNEISEKSEIFDDQFSVERPDGSNFTLKIRSTKLEDSAMYFCASNMGQINTEAFFGQGTRLTVV.

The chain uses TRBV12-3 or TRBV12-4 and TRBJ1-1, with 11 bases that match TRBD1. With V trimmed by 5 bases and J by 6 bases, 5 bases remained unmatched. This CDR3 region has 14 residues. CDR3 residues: CASSQGTGGSEAFF. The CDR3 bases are TGTGCCAGCAGTCAAGGGACAGGGGGATCTGAAGCTTTCTTT.

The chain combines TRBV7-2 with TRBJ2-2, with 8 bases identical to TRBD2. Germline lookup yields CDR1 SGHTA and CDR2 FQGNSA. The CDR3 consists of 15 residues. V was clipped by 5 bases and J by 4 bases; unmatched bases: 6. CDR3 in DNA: TGTGCCAGCAGCGTTACGGGGGGGGTCACCGGGGAGCTGTTTTTT. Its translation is CASSVTGGVTGELFF.

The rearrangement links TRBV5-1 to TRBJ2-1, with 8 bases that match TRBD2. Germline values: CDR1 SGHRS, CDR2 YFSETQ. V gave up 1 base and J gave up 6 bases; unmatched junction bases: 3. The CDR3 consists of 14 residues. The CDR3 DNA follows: TGCGCCAGCAGCTTGCGGGGGGGACCCAATGAGCAGTTCTTC. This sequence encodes CASSLRGGPNEQFF.

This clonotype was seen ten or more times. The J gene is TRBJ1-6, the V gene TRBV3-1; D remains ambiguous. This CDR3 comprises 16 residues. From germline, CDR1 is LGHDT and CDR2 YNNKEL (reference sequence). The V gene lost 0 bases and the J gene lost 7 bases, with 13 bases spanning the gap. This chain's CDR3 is CASSQEAGVTNSPLHF. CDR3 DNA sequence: TGTGCCAGCAGCCAAGAGGCGGGAGTTACCAATTCACCCCTCCACTTT.

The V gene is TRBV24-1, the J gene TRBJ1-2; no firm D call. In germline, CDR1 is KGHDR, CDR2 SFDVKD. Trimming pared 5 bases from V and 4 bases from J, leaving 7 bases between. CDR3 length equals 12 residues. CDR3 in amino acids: CATSGAGYGYTF. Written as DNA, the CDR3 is TGTGCCACCAGTGGTGCAGGCTATGGCTACACCTTC.

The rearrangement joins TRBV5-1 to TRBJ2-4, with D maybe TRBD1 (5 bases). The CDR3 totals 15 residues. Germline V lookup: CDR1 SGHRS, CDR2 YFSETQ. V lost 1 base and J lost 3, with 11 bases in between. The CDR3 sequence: CASSLYQGDKNIQYF. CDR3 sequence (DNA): TGCGCCAGCAGCTTGTATCAGGGCGACAAAAACATTCAGTACTTC.

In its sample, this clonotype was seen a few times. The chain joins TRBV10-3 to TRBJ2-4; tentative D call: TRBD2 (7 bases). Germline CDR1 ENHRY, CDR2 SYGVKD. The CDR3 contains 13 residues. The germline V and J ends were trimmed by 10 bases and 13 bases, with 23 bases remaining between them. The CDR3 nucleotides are TGTGCCACCGGACAGAGCGCGGGAGAAGAGCAGTACTTC. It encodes CATGQSAGEEQYF.

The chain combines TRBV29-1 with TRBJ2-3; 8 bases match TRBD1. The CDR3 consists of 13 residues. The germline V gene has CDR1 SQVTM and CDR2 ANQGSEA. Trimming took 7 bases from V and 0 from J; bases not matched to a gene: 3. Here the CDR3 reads CSADRGSTDTQYF. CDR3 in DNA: TGCAGCGCCGACAGGGGCAGCACAGATACGCAGTATTTT.

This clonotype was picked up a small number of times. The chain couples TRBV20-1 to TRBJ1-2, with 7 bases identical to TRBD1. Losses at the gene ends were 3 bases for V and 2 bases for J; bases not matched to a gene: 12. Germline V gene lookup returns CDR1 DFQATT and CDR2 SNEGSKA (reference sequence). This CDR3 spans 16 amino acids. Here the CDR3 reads CSASDMGQPTNYGYTF. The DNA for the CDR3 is TGCAGTGCTAGCGATATGGGACAGCCGACCAACTATGGCTACACCTTC.

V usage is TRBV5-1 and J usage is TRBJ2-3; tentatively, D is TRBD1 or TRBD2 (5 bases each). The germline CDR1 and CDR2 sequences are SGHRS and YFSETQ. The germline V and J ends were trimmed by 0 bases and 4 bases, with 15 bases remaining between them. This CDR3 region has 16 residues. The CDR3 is CASSLVGDTGADTQYF. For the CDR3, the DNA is TGCGCCAGCAGCTTGGTGGGGGATACTGGCGCAGATACGCAGTATTTT.

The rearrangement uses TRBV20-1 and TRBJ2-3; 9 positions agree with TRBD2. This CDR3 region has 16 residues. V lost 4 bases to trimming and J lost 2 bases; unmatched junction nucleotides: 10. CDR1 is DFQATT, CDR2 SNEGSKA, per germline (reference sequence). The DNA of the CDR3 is TGCAGTGCTACGGGACTAGCAGATACCTACACAGATACGCAGTATTTT. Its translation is CSATGLADTYTDTQYF.

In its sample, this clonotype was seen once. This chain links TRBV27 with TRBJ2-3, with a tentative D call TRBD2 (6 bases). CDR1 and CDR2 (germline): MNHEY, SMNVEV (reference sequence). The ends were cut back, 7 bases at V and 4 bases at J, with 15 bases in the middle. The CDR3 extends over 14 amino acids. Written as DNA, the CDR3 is TGTGCCAGCATAGGGCTAGCGACGGCAGATACGCAGTATTTT. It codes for CASIGLATADTQYF.

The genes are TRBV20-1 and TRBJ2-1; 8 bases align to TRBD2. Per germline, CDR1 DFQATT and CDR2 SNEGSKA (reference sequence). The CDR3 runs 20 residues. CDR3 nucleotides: TGCACCGTTTGGGGCAAATCCTCCGGGACTAGAAACCCACCTTACAATGAGCAGTTCTTC. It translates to CTVWGKSSGTRNPPYNEQFF.